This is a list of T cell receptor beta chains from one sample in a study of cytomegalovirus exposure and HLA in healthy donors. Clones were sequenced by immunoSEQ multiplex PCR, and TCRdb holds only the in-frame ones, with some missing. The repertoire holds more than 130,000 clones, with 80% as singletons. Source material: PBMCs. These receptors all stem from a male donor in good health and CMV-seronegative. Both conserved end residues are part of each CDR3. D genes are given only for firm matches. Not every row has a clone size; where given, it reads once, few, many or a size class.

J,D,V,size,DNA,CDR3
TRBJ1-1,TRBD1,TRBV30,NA,TGTGCCTGTCACAGGGGTAACACTGAAGCTTTCTTT,CACHRGNTEAFF
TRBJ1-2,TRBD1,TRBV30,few,TGTGCCTGGACAGAAGACAGGGATGGCTACACCTTC,CAWTEDRDGYTF
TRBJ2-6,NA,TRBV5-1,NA,TGCGCCAGCAGGGGGGGATCCGGGGCCAACGTCCTGACTTTC,CASRGGSGANVLTF
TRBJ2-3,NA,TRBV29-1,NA,TGCAGCGTTGATGGGGGGGCGGCTTTCGCAGATACGCAGTATTTT,CSVDGGAAFADTQYF
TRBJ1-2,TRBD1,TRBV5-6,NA,TGTGCCAGCAGCGTCCGGGACAGGGGCAACTATGGCTACACCTTC,CASSVRDRGNYGYTF
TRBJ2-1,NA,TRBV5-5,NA,TGTGCCAGCAGCCACAGGAGTTGGCAGTTCTTC,CASSHRSWQFF
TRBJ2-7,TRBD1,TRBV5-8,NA,TGTGCCAGCAAGCTGGGGGACAGGGGGAGGAACGAGCAGTACTTC,CASKLGDRGRNEQYF
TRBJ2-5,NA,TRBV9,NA,TGTGCCAGCAGCGTAGACTTTCGGGAGACCCAGTACTTC,CASSVDFRETQYF
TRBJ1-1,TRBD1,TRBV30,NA,TGTGCCTGGAGTTCGACAGGGCAAGCTTTCTTT,CAWSSTGQAFF
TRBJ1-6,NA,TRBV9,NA,TGTGCCAGCAGCGTGGGGGGTCAGAGGGTTTCACCCCTCCACTTT,CASSVGGQRVSPLHF
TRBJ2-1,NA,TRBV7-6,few,TGTGCCAGCAGCTTAGCCCTAGCGAACAATGAGCAGTTCTTC,CASSLALANNEQFF
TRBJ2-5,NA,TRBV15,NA,TGTGCCACCAGCAGGTGGAGGGAGCAAGAGACCCAGTACTTC,CATSRWREQETQYF
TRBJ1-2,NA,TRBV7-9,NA,TGTGCCAGCAGCTTAGTCAGCTATGGCTACACCTTC,CASSLVSYGYTF
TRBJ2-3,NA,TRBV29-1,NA,TGCAGCGTGGGAGCTAGCACAGATACGCAGTATTTT,CSVGASTDTQYF
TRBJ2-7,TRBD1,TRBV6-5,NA,TGTGCCAGCAGACGAACAGGGGTCGGCCCCTACGAGCAGTACTTC,CASRRTGVGPYEQYF
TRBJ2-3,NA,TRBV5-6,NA,TGTGCCAGCAGCTTCCCATCGCCTGGGCGAAGAGAAGATACGCAGTATTTT,CASSFPSPGRREDTQYF
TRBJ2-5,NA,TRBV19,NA,TGTGCCAGTAGTATAGCTAGGACGGGGGTAGAGACCCAGTACTTC,CASSIARTGVETQYF
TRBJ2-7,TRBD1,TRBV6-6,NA,TGTGCCAGCAGGGTTTCCGGGACAGATCCCTACGAGCAGTACTTC,CASRVSGTDPYEQYF
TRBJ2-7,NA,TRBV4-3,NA,TGCGCCAGCAGCCAAGGGGGAGGCAGTCAGAATTACGAGCAGTACTTC,CASSQGGGSQNYEQYF
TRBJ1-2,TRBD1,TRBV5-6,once,TGTGCCAGCAGCGCGGACAGGGGACGCGGCTACACCTTC,CASSADRGRGYTF
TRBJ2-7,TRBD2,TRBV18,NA,TGTGCCAGCTCACCAATGACTAGCGGGTTCTACGAGCAGTACTTC,CASSPMTSGFYEQYF
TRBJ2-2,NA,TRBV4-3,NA,TGCGCCAGCAGCCTGGGCGGGGCGAACACCGGGGAGCTGTTTTTT,CASSLGGANTGELFF
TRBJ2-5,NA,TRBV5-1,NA,TGCGCCAGCAGCCCCACGGGTTCAGAGACCCAGTACTTC,CASSPTGSETQYF
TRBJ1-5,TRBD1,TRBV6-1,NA,TGTGCCAGCATCTGGGGACAGGGAGAATCATTCCCCCAGCATTTT,CASIWGQGESFPQHF
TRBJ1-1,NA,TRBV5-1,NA,TGCGCCAGCAGCAAAACACCAGGGGACACTGAAGCTTTCTTT,CASSKTPGDTEAFF
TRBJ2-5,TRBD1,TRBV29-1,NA,TGCAGCGTTGAGGGGGACAGGGGAGAGACCCAGTACTTC,CSVEGDRGETQYF
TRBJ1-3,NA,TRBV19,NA,TGTGCCAGTAAGGAGGGGACTGACTCTGGAAACACCATATATTTT,CASKEGTDSGNTIYF
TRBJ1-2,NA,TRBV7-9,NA,TGTGCCAGCAGCTCCTCCTTATGGACAGCTTTTAACTATGGCTACACCTTC,CASSSSLWTAFNYGYTF
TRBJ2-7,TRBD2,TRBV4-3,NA,TGCGCCAGCAGCCAAGAAGCGGGGGGGGGCGCCGAGCAGTACTTC,CASSQEAGGGAEQYF
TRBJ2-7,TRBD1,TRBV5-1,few,TGCGCCAGCAGCTTGGCGAGCTTCCGGGACAGGGACTACGAGCAGTACTTC,CASSLASFRDRDYEQYF
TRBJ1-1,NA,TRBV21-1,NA,TGTGCCGGCAGGGTCGGGACAGGATGGAGGACTGAAGCTTTCTTT,CAGRVGTGWRTEAFF
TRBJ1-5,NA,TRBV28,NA,TGTGCCAGCAGGCGGCGGGGGCTGGCTTATAGCAATCAGCCCCAGCATTTT,CASRRRGLAYSNQPQHF
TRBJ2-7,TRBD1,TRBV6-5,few,TGTGCCAGCAGCCAGCCCGGGACAGGGGCCTACGAGCAGTACTTC,CASSQPGTGAYEQYF
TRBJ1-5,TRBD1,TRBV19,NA,TGTGCCAGCAGGAACCGGGACAGGGGGTATCAGCCCCAGCATTTT,CASRNRDRGYQPQHF
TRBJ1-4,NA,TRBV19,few,TGTGCCAGTACAGAAAGGGGTGAAAAACTGTTTTTT,CASTERGEKLFF
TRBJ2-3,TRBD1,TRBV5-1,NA,TGCGCCAGCAGCCCGACAGGGGGCACAGATACGCAGTATTTT,CASSPTGGTDTQYF
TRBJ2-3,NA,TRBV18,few,TGTGCCAGCTCACCAGGAGGAACAGATACGCAGTATTTT,CASSPGGTDTQYF
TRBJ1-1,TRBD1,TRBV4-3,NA,TGCGCCAGCAGCCCGACAGGGCCCCACACTGAAGCTTTCTTT,CASSPTGPHTEAFF
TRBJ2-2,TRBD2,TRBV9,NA,TGTGCCAGCAGCGTAGGAGCGGGGGGTGGGACCGGGGAGCTGTTTTTT,CASSVGAGGGTGELFF
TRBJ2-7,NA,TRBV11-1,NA,TGTGCCAGCAGCTTAAGGACAACCAGTGAGCAGTACTTC,CASSLRTTSEQYF
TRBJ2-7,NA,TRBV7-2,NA,TGTGCCAGCAGCTTAAGGGGGGGCAGTACCTACGAGCAGTACTTC,CASSLRGGSTYEQYF
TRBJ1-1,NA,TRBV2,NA,TGTGCCAGCAGACCGGGGGACACTGAAGCTTTCTTT,CASRPGDTEAFF
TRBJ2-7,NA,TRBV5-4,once,TGTGCCAGCAGCTTGGTTGGGGGGTTAATTTCCTACGAGCAGTACTTC,CASSLVGGLISYEQYF
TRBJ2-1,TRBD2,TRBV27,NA,TGTGCCAGCAGTCTACTAGCGGAGACTTTCAATGAGCAGTTCTTC,CASSLLAETFNEQFF
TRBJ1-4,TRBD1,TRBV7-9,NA,TGTGCCAGCAGCCCGCCCGGGACAGCTAATGAAAAACTGTTTTTT,CASSPPGTANEKLFF
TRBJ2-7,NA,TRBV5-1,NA,TGCGCCAGCAGCTTGCTCTTGACGGGTTCCTACGAGCAGTACTTC,CASSLLLTGSYEQYF
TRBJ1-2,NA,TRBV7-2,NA,TGTGCCAGCAGCTTAGCGGAGCAACCTAACTATGGCTACACCTTC,CASSLAEQPNYGYTF
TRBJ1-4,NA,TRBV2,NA,TGTGCCAGCAGCTTGACCCGGGGCCGGGAGAAACTGTTTTTT,CASSLTRGREKLFF
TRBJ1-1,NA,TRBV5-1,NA,TGCGCCAGCAGCATACGACAAGACGGGGAGAACACTGAAGCTTTCTTT,CASSIRQDGENTEAFF
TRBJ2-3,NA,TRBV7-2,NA,TGTGCCAGCAGTTCCTTCCCTGGCGGAGATACGCAGTATTTT,CASSSFPGGDTQYF
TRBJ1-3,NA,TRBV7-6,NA,TGTGCCAGCAGCTTAGCGTGGGAGGGAAACACCATATATTTT,CASSLAWEGNTIYF
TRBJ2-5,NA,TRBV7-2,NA,TGTGCCAGCAGCCCCCGCAGCCAAGAGACCCAGTACTTC,CASSPRSQETQYF
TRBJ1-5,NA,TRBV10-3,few,TGTGCCATCAGTGACCCCATGCTGGCAGGGGAAGGACAGCCCCAGCATTTT,CAISDPMLAGEGQPQHF
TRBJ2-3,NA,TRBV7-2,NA,TGTGCCAGCAGCCCGGGATCTAGCACAGATACGCAGTATTTT,CASSPGSSTDTQYF
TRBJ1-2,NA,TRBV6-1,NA,TGTGCCAGCAGTGAACCAGGGGAGGGGATGTATGGCTACACCTTC,CASSEPGEGMYGYTF